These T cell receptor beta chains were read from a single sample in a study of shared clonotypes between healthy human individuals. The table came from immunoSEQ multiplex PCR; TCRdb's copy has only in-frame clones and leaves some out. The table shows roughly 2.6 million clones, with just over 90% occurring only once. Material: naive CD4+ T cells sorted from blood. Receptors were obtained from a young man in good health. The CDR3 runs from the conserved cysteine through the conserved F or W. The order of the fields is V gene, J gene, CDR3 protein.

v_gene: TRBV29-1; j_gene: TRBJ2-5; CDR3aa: CSVERSGAPETQYF
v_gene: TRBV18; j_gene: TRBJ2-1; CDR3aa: CASSLSVYNEQFF
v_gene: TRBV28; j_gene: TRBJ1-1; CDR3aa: CASSLATGGGGTEAFF
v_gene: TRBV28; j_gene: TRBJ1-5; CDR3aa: CASSPQPGTGGDYSNQPQHF
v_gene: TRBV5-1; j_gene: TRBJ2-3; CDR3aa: CASSTGTASTDTQYF
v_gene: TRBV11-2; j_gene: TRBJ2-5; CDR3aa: CASRSGETQYF
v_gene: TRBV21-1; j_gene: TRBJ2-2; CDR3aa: CAGRGDLSRTGELFF
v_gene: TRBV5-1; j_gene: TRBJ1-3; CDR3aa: CASSQGQNSGNTIYF
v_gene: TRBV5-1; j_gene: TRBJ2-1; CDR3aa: CASSLGGSSYNEQFF
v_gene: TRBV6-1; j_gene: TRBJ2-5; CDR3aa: CATTTRAGHQETQYF
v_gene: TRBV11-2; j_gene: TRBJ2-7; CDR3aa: CASSSPAGAYEQYF
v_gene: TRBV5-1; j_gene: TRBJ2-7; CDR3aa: CASSRGDGDSYEQYF
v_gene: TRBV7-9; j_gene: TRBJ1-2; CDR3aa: CASSLHLTGGRNYGYTF
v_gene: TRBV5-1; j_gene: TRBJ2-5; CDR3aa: CASSFGQGSEETQYF
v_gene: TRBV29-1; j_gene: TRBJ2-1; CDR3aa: CSVDPGRGNEQFF
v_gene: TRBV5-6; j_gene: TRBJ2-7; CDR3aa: CASREQGRVFSYEQYF
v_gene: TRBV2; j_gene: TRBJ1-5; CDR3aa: CASTDRGLSNQPQHF
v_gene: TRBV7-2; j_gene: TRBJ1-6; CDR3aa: CASRPQGAGGPLHF
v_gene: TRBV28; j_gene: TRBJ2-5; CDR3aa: CASLGDSREAQETQYF
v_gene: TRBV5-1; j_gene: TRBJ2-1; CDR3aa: CASSVTSGILPLTSYNEQFF
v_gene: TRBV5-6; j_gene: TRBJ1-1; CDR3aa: CASSLWKSEAFF
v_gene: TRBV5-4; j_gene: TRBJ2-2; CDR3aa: CASSLGGLAGVAGELFF
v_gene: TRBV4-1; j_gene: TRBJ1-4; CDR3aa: CASSQDQQTDEKLFF
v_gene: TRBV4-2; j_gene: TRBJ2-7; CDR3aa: CASSPGTGGEQYF
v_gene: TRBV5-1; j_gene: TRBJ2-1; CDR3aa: CASSLDVTGANEQFF
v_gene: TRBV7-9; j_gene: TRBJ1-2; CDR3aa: CASSLGVGNYGYTF
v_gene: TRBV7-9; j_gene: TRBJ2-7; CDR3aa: CASSPGHLSGEQYF